The clone carrying this TCR beta chain was picked up one time. These data are taken from a study of blood T cell repertoires in COVID-19. Profiling relied on immunoSEQ multiplex PCR, and the TCRdb table lists in-frame clones only, not all of them. Of about 99,000 clones in the sample, over 80% were seen once. Germline lookup yields CDR1 LGHDT and CDR2 YNNKEL (reference sequence). V lost 3 bases and J lost 3; bases outside the gene matches: 0. The CDR3 loop spans 14 amino acids. This clonotype was obtained from an older man with active or convalescent COVID-19. The chain couples TRBV3-1 (or the pseudogene TRBV3-2) to TRBJ2-2, with 8 bases matching TRBD2. The material sequenced was peripheral blood. The CDR3 DNA sequence: TGTGCCAGCAGCCAGGGACTAGACACCGGGGAGCTGTTTTTT. This sequence encodes CASSQGLDTGELFF.